This T cell receptor (beta chain) was recovered during a study of OX40 agonist ivuxolimab in advanced cancers. Study background: The study treated patients with ivuxolimab, an agonistic anti-OX40 (CD134) antibody. Ivuxolimab was administered intravenously to patients at 0.01 to 10 mg/kg every 2 weeks. Whole-study results and caveats: CD8+ T cells were the subset that, on average, had more expanded clones than CD4+.

On this clone itself: Its target is not known.

Peripheral blood came from all dose cohorts at three timepoints. This table comes from immunoSEQ multiplex PCR, and its TCRdb copy is limited to in-frame clones, with some not included. The sample records more than 60,000 clones, approximately 87% being singletons. The CDR3 consists of 18 residues. Germline loops: CDR1 SGDLS, CDR2 YYNGEE. The V and J ends lost 6 bases and 2 bases respectively, with 23 bases between them. The V call is TRBV9, the J call TRBJ2-2, with D possibly TRBD1 on 6 matching bases. The sequence was obtained from an adult with an advanced solid tumor such as melanoma, head and neck, liver or kidney cancer. The sequenced sample was CD4+ or CD8+ T cells sorted from blood, obtained in a trial of the OX40 agonist ivuxolimab. The CDR3, as DNA: TGTGCCAGCACCCCCCAGGGACACCCGGGAACAAACACCGGGGAGCTGTTTTTT. This sequence encodes CASTPQGHPGTNTGELFF.